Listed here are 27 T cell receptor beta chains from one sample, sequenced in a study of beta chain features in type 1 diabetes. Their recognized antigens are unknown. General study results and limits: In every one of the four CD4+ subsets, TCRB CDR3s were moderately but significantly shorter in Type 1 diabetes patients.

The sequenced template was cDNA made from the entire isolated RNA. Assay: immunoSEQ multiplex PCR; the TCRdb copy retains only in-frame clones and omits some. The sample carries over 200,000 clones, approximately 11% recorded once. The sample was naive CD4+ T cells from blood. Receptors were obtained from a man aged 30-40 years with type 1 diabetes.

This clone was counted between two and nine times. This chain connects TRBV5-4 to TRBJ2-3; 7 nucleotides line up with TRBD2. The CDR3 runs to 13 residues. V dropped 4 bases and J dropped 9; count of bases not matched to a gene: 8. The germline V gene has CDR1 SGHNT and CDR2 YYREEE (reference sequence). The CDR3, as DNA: TGTGCCAGCAGCCGCGGGGGTGTAGAGACGCAGTATTTT. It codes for CASSRGGVETQYF.

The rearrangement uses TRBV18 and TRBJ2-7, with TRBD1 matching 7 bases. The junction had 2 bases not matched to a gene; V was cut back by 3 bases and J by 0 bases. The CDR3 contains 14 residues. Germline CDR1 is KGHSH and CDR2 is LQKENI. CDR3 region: CASSPDRSSYEQYF. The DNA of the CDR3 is TGTGCCAGCTCACCGGACAGGAGCTCCTACGAGCAGTACTTC. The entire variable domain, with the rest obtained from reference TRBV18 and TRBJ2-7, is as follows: NAGVMQNPRHLVRRRGQEARLRCSPMKGHSHVYWYRQLPEEGLKFMVYLQKENIIDESGMPKERFSAEFPKEGPSILRIQQVVRGDSAAYFCASSPDRSSYEQYFGPGTRLTVT.

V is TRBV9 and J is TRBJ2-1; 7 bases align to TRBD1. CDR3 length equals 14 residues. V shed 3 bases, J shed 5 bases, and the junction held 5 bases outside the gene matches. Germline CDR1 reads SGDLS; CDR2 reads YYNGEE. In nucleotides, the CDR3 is TGTGCCAGCAGCGCAGGGGACAGCAACAATGAGCAGTTCTTC. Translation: CASSAGDSNNEQFF. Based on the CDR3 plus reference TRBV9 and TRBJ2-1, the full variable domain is DSGVTQTPKHLITATGQRVTLRCSPRSGDLSVYWYQQSLDQGLQFLIQYYNGEERAKGNILERFSAQQFPDLHSELNLSSLELGDSALYFCASSAGDSNNEQFFGPGTRLTVL.

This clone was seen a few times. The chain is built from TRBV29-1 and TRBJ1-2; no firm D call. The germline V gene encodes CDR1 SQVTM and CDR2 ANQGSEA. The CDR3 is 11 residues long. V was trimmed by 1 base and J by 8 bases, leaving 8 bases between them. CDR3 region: CSVEGGYGYTF. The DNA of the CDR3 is TGCAGCGTTGAAGGCGGGTACGGCTACACCTTC.

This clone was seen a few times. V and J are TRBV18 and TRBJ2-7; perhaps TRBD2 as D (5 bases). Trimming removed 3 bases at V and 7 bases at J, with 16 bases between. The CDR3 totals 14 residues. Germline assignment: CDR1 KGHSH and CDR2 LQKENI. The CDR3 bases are TGTGCCAGCTCACCCCAGGCGGGTCGTGGGGAGCAGTACTTC. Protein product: CASSPQAGRGEQYF. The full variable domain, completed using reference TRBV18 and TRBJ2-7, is NAGVMQNPRHLVRRRGQEARLRCSPMKGHSHVYWYRQLPEEGLKFMVYLQKENIIDESGMPKERFSAEFPKEGPSILRIQQVVRGDSAAYFCASSPQAGRGEQYFGPGTRLTVT.

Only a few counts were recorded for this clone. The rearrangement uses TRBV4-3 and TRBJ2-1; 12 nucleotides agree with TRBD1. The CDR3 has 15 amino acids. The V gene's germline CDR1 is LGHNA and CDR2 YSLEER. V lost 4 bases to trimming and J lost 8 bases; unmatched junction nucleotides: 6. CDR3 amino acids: CASSLGTGGRDEQFF. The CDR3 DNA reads TGCGCCAGCAGCCTCGGGACAGGGGGCCGGGATGAGCAGTTCTTC.

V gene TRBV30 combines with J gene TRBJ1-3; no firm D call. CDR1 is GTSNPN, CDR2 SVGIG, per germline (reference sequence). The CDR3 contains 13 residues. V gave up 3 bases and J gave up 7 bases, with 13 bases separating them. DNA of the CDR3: TGTGCCTGGAGCATGCACGCGGCGAACACCATATATTTT. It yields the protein CAWSMHAANTIYF.

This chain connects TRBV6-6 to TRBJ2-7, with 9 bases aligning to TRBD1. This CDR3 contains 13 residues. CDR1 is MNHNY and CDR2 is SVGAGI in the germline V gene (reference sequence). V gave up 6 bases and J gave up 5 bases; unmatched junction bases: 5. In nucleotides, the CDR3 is TGTGCCAGCAGCTACACAGGGGGCAACGAGCAGTACTTC. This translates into CASSYTGGNEQYF.

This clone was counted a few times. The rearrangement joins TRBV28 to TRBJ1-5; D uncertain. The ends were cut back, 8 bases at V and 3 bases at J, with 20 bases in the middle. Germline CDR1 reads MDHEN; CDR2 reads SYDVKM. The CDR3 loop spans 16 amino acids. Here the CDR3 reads CASSPHPPGLNQPQHF. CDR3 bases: TGTGCCAGCTCTCCTCACCCCCCAGGCCTCAATCAGCCCCAGCATTTT. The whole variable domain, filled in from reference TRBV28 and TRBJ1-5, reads DVKVTQSSRYLVKRTGEKVFLECVQDMDHENMFWYRQDPGLGLRLIYFSYDVKMKEKGDIPEGYSVSREKKERFSLILESASTNQTSMYLCASSPHPPGLNQPQHFGDGTRLSIL.

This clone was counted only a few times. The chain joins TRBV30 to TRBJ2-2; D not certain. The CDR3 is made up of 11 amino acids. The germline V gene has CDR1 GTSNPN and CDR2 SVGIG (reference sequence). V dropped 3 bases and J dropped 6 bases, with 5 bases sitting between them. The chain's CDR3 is CAWSRAGELFF. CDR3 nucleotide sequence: TGTGCCTGGAGCCGAGCCGGGGAGCTGTTTTTT.

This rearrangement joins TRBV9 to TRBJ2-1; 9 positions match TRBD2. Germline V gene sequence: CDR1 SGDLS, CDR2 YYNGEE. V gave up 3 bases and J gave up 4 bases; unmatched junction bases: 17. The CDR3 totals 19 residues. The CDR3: CASSADISGGLYLYNEQFF. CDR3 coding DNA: TGTGCCAGCAGCGCCGATATTAGCGGGGGCCTCTACTTATACAATGAGCAGTTCTTC. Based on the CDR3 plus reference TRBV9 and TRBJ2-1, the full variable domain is DSGVTQTPKHLITATGQRVTLRCSPRSGDLSVYWYQQSLDQGLQFLIQYYNGEERAKGNILERFSAQQFPDLHSELNLSSLELGDSALYFCASSADISGGLYLYNEQFFGPGTRLTVL.

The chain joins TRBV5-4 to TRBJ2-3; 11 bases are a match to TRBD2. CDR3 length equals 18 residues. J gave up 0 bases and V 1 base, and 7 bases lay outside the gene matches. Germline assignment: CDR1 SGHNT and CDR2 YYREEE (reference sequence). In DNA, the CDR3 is TGTGCCAGCAGCTTGAAAACTAGCGGGGGCGCAAGCACAGATACGCAGTATTTT. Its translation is CASSLKTSGGASTDTQYF.

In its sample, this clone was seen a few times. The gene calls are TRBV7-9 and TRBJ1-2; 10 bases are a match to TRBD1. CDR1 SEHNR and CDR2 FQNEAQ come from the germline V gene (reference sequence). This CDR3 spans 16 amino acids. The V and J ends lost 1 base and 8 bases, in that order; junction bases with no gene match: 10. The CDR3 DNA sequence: TGTGCCAGCAGCTTAGGCGGGACAGGGGTCTCTAAGGGCTACACCTTC. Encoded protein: CASSLGGTGVSKGYTF.

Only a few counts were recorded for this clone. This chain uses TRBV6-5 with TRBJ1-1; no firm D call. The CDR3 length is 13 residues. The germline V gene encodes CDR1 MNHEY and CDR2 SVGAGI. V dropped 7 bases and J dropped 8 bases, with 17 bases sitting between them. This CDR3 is CASTPSSTVEAFF. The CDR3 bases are TGTGCCAGCACACCTAGCTCCACAGTCGAAGCTTTCTTT.

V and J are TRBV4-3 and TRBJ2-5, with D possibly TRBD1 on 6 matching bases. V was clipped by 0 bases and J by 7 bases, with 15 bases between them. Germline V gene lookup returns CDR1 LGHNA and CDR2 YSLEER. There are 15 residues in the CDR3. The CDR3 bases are TGCGCCAGCAGCCAAGATAGGGGGACGTGGGGGACCCAGTACTTC. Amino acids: CASSQDRGTWGTQYF.

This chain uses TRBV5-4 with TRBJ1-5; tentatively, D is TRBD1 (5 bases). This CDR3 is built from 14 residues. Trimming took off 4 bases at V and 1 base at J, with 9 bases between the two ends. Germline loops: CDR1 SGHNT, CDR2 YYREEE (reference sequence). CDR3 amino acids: CASSTGGSNQPQHF. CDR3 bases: TGTGCCAGCAGCACGGGGGGGAGCAATCAGCCCCAGCATTTT. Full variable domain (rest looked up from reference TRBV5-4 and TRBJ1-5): ETGVTQSPTHLIKTRGQQVTLRCSSQSGHNTVSWYQQALGQGPQFIFQYYREEENGRGNFPPRFSGLQFPNYSSELNVNALELDDSALYLCASSTGGSNQPQHFGDGTRLSIL.

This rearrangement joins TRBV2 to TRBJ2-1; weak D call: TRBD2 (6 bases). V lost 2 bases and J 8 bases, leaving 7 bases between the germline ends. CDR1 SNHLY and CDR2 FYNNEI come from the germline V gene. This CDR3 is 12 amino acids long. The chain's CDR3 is CASSERRDEQFF. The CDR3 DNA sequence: TGTGCCAGCAGTGAACGGAGGGATGAGCAGTTCTTC.

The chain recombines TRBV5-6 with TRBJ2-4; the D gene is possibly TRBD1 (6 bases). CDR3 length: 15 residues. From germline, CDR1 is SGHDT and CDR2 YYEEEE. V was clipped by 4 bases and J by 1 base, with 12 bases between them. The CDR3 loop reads CASSLTGTAKNIQYF. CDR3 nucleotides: TGTGCCAGCAGCCTCACAGGGACGGCCAAAAACATTCAGTACTTC.

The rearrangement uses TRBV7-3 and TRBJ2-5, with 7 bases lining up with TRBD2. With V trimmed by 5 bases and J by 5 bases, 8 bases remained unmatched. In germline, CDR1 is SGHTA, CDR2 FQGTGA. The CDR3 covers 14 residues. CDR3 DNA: TGTGCCAGCAGCGCGTCGGGGGGAATGGAGACCCAGTACTTC. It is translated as CASSASGGMETQYF.

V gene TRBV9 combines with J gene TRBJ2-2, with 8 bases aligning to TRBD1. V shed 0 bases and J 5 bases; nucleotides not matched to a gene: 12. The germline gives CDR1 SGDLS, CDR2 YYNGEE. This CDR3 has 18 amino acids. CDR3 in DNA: TGTGCCAGCAGCGTAGGGCCTCCCGGACAGGGCAAAACCGGGGAGCTGTTTTTT. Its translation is CASSVGPPGQGKTGELFF.

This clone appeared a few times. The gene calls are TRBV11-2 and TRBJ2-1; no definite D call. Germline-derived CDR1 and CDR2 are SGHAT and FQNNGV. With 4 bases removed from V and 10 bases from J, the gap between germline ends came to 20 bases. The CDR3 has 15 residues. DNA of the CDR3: TGTGCCAGCAGCTCCGCCCTATATCCATTCGGGGAGCAGTTCTTC. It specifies CASSSALYPFGEQFF.

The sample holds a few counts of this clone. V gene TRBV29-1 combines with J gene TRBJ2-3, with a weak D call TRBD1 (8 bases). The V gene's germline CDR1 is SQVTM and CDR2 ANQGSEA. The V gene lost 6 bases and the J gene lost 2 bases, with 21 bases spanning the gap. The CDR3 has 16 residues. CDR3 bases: TGCAGCGTGGAGGGAACAGGGGGAGGGGTCACAGATACGCAGTATTTT. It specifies CSVEGTGGGVTDTQYF.

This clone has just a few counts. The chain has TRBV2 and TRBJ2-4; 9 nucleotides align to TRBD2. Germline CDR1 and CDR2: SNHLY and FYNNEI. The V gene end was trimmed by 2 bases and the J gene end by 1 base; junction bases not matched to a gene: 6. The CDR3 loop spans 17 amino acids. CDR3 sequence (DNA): TGTGCCAGCAGTGAACGAGTAGCGGGGGTTGCCAAAAACATTCAGTACTTC. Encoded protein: CASSERVAGVAKNIQYF.

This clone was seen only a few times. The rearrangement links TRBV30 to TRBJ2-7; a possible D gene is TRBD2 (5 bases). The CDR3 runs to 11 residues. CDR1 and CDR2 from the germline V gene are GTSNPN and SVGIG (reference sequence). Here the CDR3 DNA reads TGTGCTCTGGGAGTTTTCTACGAGCAGTACTTC. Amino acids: CALGVFYEQYF.

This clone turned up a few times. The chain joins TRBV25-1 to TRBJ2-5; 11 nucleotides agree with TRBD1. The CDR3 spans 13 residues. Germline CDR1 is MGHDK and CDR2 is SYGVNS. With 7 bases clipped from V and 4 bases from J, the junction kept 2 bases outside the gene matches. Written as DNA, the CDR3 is TGTGCCAGCACGGGGACAGGGGGAGAGACCCAGTACTTC. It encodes CASTGTGGETQYF.

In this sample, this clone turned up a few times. Here the CDR3 reads CASSQAGTSGENEQFF. The CDR3 DNA is TGCGCCAGCAGCCAAGCGGGGACTAGCGGGGAAAATGAGCAGTTCTTC. V gene TRBV4-1 combines with J gene TRBJ2-1, with 13 bases aligning to TRBD2. This CDR3 comprises 16 residues. Looked up from germline, CDR1 is MGHRA and CDR2 is YSYEKL. V lost 1 base, J lost 7 bases, and 4 bases stayed unmatched.

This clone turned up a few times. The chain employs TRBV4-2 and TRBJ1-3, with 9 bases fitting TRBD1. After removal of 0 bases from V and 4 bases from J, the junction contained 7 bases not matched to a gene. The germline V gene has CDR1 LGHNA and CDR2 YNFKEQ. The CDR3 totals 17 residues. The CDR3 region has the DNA TGTGCCAGCAGCCAAGACCCGGGACAGGGAAGCGGAAACACCATATATTTT. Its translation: CASSQDPGQGSGNTIYF.